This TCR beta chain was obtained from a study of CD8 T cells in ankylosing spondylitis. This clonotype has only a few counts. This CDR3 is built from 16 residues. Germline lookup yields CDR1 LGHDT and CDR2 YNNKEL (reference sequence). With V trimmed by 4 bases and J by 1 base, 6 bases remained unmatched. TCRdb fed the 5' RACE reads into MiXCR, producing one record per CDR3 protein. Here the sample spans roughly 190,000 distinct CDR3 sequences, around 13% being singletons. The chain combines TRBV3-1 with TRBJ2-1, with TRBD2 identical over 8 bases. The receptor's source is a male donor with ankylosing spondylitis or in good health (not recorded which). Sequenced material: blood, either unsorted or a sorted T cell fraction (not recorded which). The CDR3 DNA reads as TGTGCCAGCAGCCCACACGGGGGGGGTTCCTACAATGAGCAGTTCTTC. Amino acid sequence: CASSPHGGGSYNEQFF.